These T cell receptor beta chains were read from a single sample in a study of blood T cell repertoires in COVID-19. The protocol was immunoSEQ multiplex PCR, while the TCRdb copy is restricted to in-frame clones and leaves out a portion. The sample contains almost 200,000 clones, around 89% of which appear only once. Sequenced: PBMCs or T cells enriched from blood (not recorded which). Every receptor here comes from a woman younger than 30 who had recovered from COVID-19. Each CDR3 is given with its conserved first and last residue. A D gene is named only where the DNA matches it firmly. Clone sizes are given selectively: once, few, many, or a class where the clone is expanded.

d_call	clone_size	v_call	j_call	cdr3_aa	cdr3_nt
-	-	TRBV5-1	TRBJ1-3	CASSFEGTIYF	TGCGCCAGCAGCTTTGAGGGCACCATATATTTT
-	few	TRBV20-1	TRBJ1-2	CSARQDYGYTF	TGCAGTGCTAGGCAGGACTATGGCTACACCTTC
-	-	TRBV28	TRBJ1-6	CASSFRGGSAYNSPLHF	TGTGCCAGCAGTTTTCGCGGGGGTTCCGCCTATAATTCACCCCTCCACTTT
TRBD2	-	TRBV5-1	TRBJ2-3	CASSLDSSGGLRTDTQYF	TGCGCCAGCAGCTTGGATTCTAGCGGGGGGCTGCGCACAGATACGCAGTATTTT
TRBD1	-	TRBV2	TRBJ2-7	CASSLPGQGTYEQYF	TGTGCCAGCAGCCTACCAGGACAGGGGACCTACGAGCAGTACTTC
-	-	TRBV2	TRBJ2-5	CASSRFLETQYF	TGTGCCAGCAGTCGGTTCTTGGAGACCCAGTACTTC
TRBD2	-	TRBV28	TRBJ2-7	CASTRNSGGPYEQYF	TGTGCCAGCACTCGGAATAGCGGGGGTCCCTACGAGCAGTACTTC
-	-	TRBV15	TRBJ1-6	CATSRVDSPLHF	TGTGCCACCAGCAGAGTAGATTCACCCCTCCACTTT
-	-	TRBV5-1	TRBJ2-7	CASSSTGEGRGYEQYF	TGCGCCAGCAGCTCGACAGGGGAGGGGAGGGGTTACGAGCAGTACTTC
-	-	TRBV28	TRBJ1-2	CASSFMTSGYTF	TGTGCCAGCAGCTTCATGACAAGTGGCTACACCTTC
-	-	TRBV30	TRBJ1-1	CAWRAQGNTEAFF	TGTGCCTGGAGGGCGCAGGGGAACACTGAAGCTTTCTTT
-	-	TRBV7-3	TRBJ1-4	CARENEKLFF	TGTGCCAGGGAGAATGAAAAACTGTTTTTT
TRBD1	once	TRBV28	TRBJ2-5	CASSLRQGRRETQYF	TGTGCCAGCAGTTTACGACAGGGAAGGAGAGAGACCCAGTACTTC
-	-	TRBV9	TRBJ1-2	CASSPWGEELNYGYTF	TGTGCCAGCAGCCCCTGGGGGGAGGAACTTAACTATGGCTACACCTTC
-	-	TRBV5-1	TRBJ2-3	CASSLGGGTTDTQYF	TGCGCCAGCAGCTTGGGGGGCGGGACCACAGATACGCAGTATTTT
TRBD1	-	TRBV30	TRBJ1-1	CAWSLGQGIDEAFF	TGTGCCTGGAGTCTCGGACAGGGCATCGATGAAGCTTTCTTT
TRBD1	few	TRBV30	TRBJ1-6	CAWKGPGQGESSPLHF	TGTGCCTGGAAGGGGCCCGGACAGGGGGAAAGTTCACCCCTCCACTTT
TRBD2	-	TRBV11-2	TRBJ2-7	CASSIITSGPGNEQYF	TGTGCCAGCAGCATTATAACTAGCGGGCCGGGGAACGAGCAGTACTTC
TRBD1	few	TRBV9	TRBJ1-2	CASSHRGYGYTF	TGTGCCAGCAGCCACAGGGGGTATGGCTACACCTTC
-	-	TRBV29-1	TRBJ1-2	CSADHDSKNYGYTF	TGCAGCGCCGACCATGACAGTAAGAACTATGGCTACACCTTC
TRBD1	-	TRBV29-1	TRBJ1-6	CSVGQGRDSPLHF	TGCAGCGTCGGACAGGGGCGAGATTCACCCCTCCACTTT
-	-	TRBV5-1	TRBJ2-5	CASSLVAARQETQYF	TGCGCCAGCAGCTTGGTAGCAGCGAGACAAGAGACCCAGTACTTC
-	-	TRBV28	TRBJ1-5	CASTSQGRTSNQPQHF	TGTGCCAGTACTTCCCAGGGGCGGACTAGCAATCAGCCCCAGCATTTT
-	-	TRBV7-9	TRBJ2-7	CASSSPRGTKGDEQYF	TGTGCCAGCAGCTCCCCTCGGGGAACAAAGGGAGACGAGCAGTACTTC
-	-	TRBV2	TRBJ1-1	CASNRDGFEAFF	TGTGCCAGCAACAGGGATGGCTTTGAAGCTTTCTTT
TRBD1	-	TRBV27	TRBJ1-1	CASSPYAGQGATEAFF	TGTGCCAGCAGTCCTTATGCCGGACAGGGGGCAACTGAAGCTTTCTTT
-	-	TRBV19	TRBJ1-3	CASSTDYSGNTIYF	TGTGCCAGTAGTACAGATTACTCTGGAAACACCATATATTTT
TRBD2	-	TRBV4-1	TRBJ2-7	CASSQDSGLAGNYEQYF	TGCGCCAGCAGCCAAGATTCTGGACTAGCGGGGAACTACGAGCAGTACTTC
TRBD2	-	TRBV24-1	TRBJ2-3	CATSPLAGGTDTQYF	TGTGCCACCAGTCCCCTAGCGGGGGGGACAGATACGCAGTATTTT
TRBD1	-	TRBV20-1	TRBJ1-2	CSASIPNVGRGTGGVRSYGYTF	TGCAGTGCTAGTATTCCCAACGTGGGCAGAGGGACAGGGGGCGTTCGGAGCTATGGCTACACCTTC
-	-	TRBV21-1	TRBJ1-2	CASSKVPGRGGDGYTF	TGTGCCAGCAGCAAAGTTCCCGGGCGGGGCGGGGACGGCTACACCTTC
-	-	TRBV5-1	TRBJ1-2	CASSTPSYGYTF	TGCGCCAGCAGCACACCAAGCTATGGCTACACCTTC
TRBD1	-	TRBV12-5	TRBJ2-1	CASGLAQGESNEQFF	TGTGCTAGTGGTTTGGCTCAGGGGGAATCCAATGAGCAGTTCTTC
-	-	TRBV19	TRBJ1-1	CASSRGALGDTEAFF	TGTGCCAGTAGTCGGGGGGCTTTAGGAGACACTGAAGCTTTCTTT
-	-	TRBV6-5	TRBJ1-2	CASSSLYGYTF	TGTGCCAGCAGTTCCCTCTATGGCTACACCTTC
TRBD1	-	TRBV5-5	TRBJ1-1	CASSPWTGSEAFF	TGTGCCAGCAGCCCCTGGACAGGCTCTGAAGCTTTCTTT
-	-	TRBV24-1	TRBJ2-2	CATSDLGGLNTGELFF	TGTGCCACCAGTGATTTGGGTGGCTTGAACACCGGGGAGCTGTTTTTT
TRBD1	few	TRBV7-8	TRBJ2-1	CASSIYRGLTYNEQFF	TGTGCCAGCAGCATTTACAGGGGTCTCACCTACAATGAGCAGTTCTTC
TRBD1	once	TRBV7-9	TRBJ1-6	CASSPFNTGANSPLHF	TGTGCCAGCAGTCCCTTCAACACAGGGGCTAATTCACCCCTCCACTTT
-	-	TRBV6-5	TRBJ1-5	CASSGSFYQPQHF	TGTGCCAGCAGCGGGAGCTTTTATCAGCCCCAGCATTTT
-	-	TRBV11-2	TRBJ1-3	CASSKHVQARDTIYF	TGTGCCAGCAGCAAACACGTACAAGCTCGGGACACCATATATTTT
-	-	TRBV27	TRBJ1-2	CASSSTLEGYGYTF	TGTGCCAGCAGTTCGACTCTCGAGGGCTATGGCTACACCTTC
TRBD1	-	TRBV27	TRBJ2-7	CASGWTGGPYEQYF	TGTGCCAGCGGCTGGACAGGGGGCCCCTACGAGCAGTACTTC
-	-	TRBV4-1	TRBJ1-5	CASSPVDRRGYQPQHF	TGCGCCAGCAGCCCAGTGGACAGAAGGGGGTATCAGCCCCAGCATTTT
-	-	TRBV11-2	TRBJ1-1	CASSSSPTEAFF	TGTGCCAGCAGCTCTAGCCCCACTGAAGCTTTCTTT
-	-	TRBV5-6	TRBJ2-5	CASSRPGASQETQYF	TGTGCCAGCAGCAGACCTGGGGCCTCACAAGAGACCCAGTACTTC
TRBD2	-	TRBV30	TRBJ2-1	CAWSAGGTYNEQFF	TGTGCCTGGTCAGCGGGGGGGACCTACAATGAGCAGTTCTTC
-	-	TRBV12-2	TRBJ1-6	CASRLVRTRNSPLHF	TGTGCAAGTCGCTTAGTCCGTACACGTAATTCACCCCTCCACTTT
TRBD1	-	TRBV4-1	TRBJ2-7	CASSQGQGGEQYF	TGCGCCAGCAGCCAAGGACAGGGCGGCGAGCAGTACTTC
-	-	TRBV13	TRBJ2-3	CASSLAGAYSTDTQYF	TGTGCCAGCAGCCTCGCGGGGGCCTACAGCACAGATACGCAGTATTTT
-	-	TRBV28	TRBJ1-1	CASLGEGAFF	TGTGCCTCCCTCGGGGAGGGAGCTTTCTTT
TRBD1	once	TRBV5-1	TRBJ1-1	CASSLEGQGGTEAFF	TGCGCCAGCAGCTTGGAGGGACAGGGGGGAACTGAAGCTTTCTTT
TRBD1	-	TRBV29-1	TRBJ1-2	CSVPRGDGQGAKGYTF	TGCAGCGTTCCAAGAGGCGATGGACAGGGGGCGAAAGGCTACACCTTC
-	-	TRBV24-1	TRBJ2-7	CATSPRLDMAYGTYEQYF	TGTGCCACCAGTCCTCGGCTTGACATGGCGTATGGTACCTACGAGCAGTACTTC